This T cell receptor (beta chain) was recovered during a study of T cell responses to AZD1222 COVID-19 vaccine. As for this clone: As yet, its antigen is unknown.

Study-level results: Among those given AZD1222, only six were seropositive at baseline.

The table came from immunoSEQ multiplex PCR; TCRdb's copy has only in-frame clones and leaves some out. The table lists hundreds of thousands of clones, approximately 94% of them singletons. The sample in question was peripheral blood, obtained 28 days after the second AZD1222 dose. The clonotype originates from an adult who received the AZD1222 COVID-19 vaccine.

The CDR3 bases are TGTGCCTGGATTAGGACTAGTGGTTGGAACAATGAGCAGTTCTTC. Its translation: CAWIRTSGWNNEQFF. The chain employs TRBV30 and TRBJ2-1; 7 bases are shared with TRBD2. CDR3 size: 15 residues. The trim removed 4 bases at V and 5 bases at J, leaving 11 bases unmatched. CDR1 is GTSNPN, CDR2 SVGIG, per germline (reference sequence).